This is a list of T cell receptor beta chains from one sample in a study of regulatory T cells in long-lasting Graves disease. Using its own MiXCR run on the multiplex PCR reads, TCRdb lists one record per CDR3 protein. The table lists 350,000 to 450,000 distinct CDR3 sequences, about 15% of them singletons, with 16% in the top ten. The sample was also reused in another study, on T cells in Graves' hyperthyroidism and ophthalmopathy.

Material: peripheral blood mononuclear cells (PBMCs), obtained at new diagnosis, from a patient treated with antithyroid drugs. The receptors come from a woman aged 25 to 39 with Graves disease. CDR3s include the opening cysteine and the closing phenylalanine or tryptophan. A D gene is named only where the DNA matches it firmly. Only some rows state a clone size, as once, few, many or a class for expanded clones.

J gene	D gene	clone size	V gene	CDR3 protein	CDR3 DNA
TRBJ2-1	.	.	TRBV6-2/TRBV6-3	CASSGPLRNEQFF	TGTGCCAGCAGTGGACCTCTGCGGAATGAGCAGTTCTTC
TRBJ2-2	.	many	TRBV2	CASSEAWERELFF	TGTGCCAGCAGTGAAGCCTGGGAGCGGGAGCTGTTTTTT
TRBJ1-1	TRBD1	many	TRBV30	CAWSVGQGVNTEAFF	TGTGCCTGGAGTGTGGGACAGGGGGTGAACACTGAAGCTTTCTTT
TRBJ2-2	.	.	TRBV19	CASSGVALIANTGELFF	TGTGCCAGTAGTGGAGTCGCTCTGATCGCGAACACCGGGGAGCTGTTTTTT
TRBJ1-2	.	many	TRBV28	CASSPFNARYGYTF	TGTGCCAGCAGTCCTTTTAACGCACGCTATGGCTACACCTTC
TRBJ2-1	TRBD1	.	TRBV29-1	CSVETGTGTYNEQFF	TGCAGCGTTGAAACCGGGACAGGGACCTACAATGAGCAGTTCTTC
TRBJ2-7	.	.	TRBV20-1	CSASIQGPSYEQYF	TGCAGTGCCAGCATACAGGGCCCCTCCTACGAGCAGTACTTC
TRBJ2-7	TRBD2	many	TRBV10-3	CAITSSGKIYEQYF	TGTGCCATCACTTCTAGCGGGAAGATCTACGAGCAGTACTTC
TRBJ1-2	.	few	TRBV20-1	CSARDPGGFGYTF	TGCAGTGCTAGAGATCCTGGGGGGTTTGGCTACACCTTC
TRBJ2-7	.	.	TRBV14	CASSRSDYEQYF	TGTGCCAGCAGCCGCTCCGACTACGAGCAGTACTTC
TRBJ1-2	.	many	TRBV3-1	CASSQAFDGTNYGYTF	TGTGCCAGCAGCCAAGCGTTTGACGGCACTAACTATGGCTACACCTTC
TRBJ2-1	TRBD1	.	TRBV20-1	CSARDGTDHNEQFF	TGCAGTGCTAGAGACGGGACAGATCATAATGAGCAGTTCTTC
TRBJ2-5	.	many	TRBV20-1	CSAPPGLGETQYF	TGCAGTGCTCCCCCGGGCCTGGGAGAGACCCAGTACTTC
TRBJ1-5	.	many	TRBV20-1	CSARVGFKTDYQPQHF	TGCAGTGCTAGAGTTGGGTTTAAGACGGATTATCAGCCCCAGCATTTT
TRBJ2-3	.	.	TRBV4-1	CASSRGDLDTQYF	TGCGCCAGCAGCCGGGGGGACTTAGATACGCAGTATTTT